This T cell receptor beta chain emerged from a study of Ad26.COV2.S vaccination and SARS-CoV-2 variants. At the level of the study: Donor joined the COV1001 Ad26.COV2.S trial arm.

The study, taken as a whole, reports: Substantial breadth in spike-specific CD8+ and CD4+ T cell responses was reportedly seen after vaccination. Non-spike TCR breadth did not differ much between vaccine and placebo recipients.

Sequencing was performed with immunoSEQ multiplex PCR; in TCRdb, only in-frame clones are kept and a portion is missing. The sample includes hundreds of thousands of clones, around 90% seen only once; the top ten take approximately 12%. Note on this clone: The antigen is undetermined.

Treatment here: roughly 18 received Ad26.COV2.S at low or high dose, single or two shots; 5 received placebo; per-sample allocation not given. Sampling happened 63 days after the first vaccine or placebo injection. The vaccine antigen was prefusion-stabilized Wuhan SARS-CoV-2 spike. Germline V CDR1 and CDR2: WNHNN, SYGVQD (reference sequence). V lost 3 bases, J lost 8 bases, and 10 bases stayed unmatched. This CDR3 is 17 amino acids long. Here the sequenced sample was peripheral blood, taken in a trial of Ad26.COV2.S vaccine versus placebo. The gene calls are TRBV10-1 and TRBJ2-3; TRBD2 aligns across 14 bases. The clonotype was recovered from a person aged 18-60 years who received the Ad26.COV2.S COVID-19 vaccine or a placebo. DNA of the CDR3: TGCGCCAGCAGTGATTCCTCGACTAGCGGGAGGGCGGGTACGCAGTATTTT. Translating it yields CASSDSSTSGRAGTQYF.